A single sample gave rise to the 3 T cell receptor beta chains below, sequenced in a study of T cells in Graves' hyperthyroidism and ophthalmopathy. TCR beta CDR3 regions were amplified from RNA transcripts. Using the HTBI primer set, a first-round RT-PCR was run on the TCR CDR3. Using its own MiXCR run on the multiplex PCR reads, TCRdb lists one record per CDR3 protein. Of hundreds of thousands of distinct CDR3 sequences detected, roughly 15% appear once; the ten largest clones hold roughly a tenth. The sequencing sample was made of blood. Receptor source: a woman aged 18-29 years with Graves' hyperthyroidism.

This clonotype was counted many times. The rearrangement joins TRBV6-1 to TRBJ2-4; 11 nucleotides agree with TRBD1. The CDR3 has 14 amino acids. The J segment lost 9 bases and the V segment lost 10 bases, leaving 11 bases of the junction unmatched. Germline V gene lookup returns CDR1 MNHNS and CDR2 SASEGT. The CDR3 spells CATTRAGQGAIQYF. DNA of the CDR3: TGTGCCACCACCCGGGCCGGACAGGGGGCCATTCAGTACTTC.

This clonotype was detected many times. The chain links TRBV6-1 to TRBJ2-7; D tentatively fits TRBD1 or TRBD2 (6 bases each). Germline values: CDR1 MNHNS, CDR2 SASEGT. V lost 7 bases to trimming and J lost 1 base, with 11 bases between them. The CDR3 loop spans 13 amino acids. The CDR3 loop reads CASIWRGSYEQYF. CDR3 bases: TGTGCCAGCATTTGGAGGGGGTCCTACGAGCAGTACTTC.

This clonotype was counted ten times or more. V and J are TRBV7-2 and TRBJ2-1; D is unclear. V was trimmed by 1 base and J by 0 bases, leaving 7 bases between them. The CDR3 has 15 amino acids. Germline CDR1 is SGHTA and CDR2 is FQGNSA. CDR3 in amino acids: CASSLGLTSYNEQFF. In DNA form, the CDR3 reads TGTGCCAGCAGCTTAGGGCTTACCTCCTACAATGAGCAGTTCTTC.